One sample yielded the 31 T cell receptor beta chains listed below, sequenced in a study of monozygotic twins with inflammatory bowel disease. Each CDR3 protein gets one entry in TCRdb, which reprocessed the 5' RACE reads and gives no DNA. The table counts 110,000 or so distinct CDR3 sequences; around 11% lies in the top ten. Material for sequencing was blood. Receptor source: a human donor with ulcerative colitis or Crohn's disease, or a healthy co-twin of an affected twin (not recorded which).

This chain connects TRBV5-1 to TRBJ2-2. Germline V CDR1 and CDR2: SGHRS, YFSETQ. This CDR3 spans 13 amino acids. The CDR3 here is CASSIGQGGELFF.

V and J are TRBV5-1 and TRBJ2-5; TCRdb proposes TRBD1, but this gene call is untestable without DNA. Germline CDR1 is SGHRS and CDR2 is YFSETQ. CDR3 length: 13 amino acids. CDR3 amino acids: CASSTPGEETQYF. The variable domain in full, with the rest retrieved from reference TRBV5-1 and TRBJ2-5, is KAGVTQTPRYLIKTRGQQVTLSCSPISGHRSVSWYQQTPGQGLQFLFEYFSETQRNKGNFPGRFSGRQFSNSRSEMNVSTLELGDSALYLCASSTPGEETQYFGPGTRLLVL.

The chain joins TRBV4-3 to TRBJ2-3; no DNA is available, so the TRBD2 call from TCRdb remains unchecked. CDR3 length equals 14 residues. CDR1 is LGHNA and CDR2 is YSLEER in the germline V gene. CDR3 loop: CASSRGGRTDTQYF.

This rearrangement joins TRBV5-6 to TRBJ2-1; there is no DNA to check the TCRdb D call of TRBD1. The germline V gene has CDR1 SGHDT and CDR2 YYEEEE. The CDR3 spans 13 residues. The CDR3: CASSFWGGNEQFF.

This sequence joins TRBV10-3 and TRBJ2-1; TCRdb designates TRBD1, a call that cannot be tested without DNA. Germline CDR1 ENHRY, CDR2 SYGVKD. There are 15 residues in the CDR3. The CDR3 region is CAISDDRDPHNEQFF.

The CDR3 loop is CASRGSYNSPLHF. This chain links TRBV6-5 with TRBJ1-6. The germline V gene encodes CDR1 MNHEY and CDR2 SVGAGI. This CDR3 has 13 amino acids.

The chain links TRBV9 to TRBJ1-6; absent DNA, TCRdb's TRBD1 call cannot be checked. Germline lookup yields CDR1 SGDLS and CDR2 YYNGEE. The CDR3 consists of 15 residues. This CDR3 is CASSIGEGANSPLHF.

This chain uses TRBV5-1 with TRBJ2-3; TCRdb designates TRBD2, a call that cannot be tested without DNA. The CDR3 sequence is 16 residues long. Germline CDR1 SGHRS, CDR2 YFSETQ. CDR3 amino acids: CASTRDGVTSTDTQYF.

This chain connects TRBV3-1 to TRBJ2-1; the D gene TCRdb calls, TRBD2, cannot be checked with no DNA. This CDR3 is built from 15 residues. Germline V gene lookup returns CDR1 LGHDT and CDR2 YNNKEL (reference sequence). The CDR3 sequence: CASSLPGNSVNEQFF.

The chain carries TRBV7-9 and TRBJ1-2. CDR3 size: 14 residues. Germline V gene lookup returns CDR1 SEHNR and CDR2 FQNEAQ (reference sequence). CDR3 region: CASATRAGSYGYTF.

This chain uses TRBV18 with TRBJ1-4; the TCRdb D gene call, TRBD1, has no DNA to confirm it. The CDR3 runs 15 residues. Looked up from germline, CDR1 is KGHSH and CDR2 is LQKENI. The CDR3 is CASSEQGRIGEKLFF.

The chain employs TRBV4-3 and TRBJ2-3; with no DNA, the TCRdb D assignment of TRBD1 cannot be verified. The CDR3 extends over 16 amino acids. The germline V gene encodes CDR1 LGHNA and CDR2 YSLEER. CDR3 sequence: CASSQDGGVGTDTQYF.

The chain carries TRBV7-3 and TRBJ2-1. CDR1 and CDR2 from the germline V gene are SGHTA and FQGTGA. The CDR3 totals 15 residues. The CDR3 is CASSPTVGYHNEQFF. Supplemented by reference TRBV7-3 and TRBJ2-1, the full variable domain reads GAGVSQTPSNKVTEKGKYVELRCDPISGHTALYWYRQSLGQGPEFLIYFQGTGAADDSGLPNDRFFAVRPEGSVSTLKIQRTERGDSAVYLCASSPTVGYHNEQFFGPGTRLTVL.

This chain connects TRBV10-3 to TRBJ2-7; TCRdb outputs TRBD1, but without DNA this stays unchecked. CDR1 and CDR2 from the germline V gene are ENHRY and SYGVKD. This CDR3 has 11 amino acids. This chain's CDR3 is CAISRGYEQYF.

The CDR3 spells CASSATGPPIGELFF. This chain connects TRBV2 to TRBJ2-2; TCRdb's assignment of TRBD1 cannot be checked, as there is no DNA. The CDR3 totals 15 residues. The germline V gene encodes CDR1 SNHLY and CDR2 FYNNEI.

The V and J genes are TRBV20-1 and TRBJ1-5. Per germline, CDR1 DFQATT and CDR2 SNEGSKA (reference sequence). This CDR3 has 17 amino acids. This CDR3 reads CSARDSQRSGSNQPQHF.

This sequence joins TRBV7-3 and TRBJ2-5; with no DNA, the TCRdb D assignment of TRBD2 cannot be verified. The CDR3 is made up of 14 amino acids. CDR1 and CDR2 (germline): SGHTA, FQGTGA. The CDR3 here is CASSLAGTQETQYF.

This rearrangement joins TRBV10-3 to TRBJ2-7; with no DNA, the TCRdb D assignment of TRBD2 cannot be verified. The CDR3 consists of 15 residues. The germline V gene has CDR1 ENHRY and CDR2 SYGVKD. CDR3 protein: CAISESSERPYEQYF.

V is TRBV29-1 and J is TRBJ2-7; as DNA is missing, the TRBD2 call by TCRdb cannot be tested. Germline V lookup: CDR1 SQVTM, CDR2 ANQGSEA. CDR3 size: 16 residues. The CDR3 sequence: CSVVGLAVTSSYEQYF.

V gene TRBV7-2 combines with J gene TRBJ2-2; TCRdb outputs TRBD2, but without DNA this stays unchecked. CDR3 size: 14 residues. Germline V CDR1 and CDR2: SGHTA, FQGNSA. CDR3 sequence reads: CASSLARTTGELFF.

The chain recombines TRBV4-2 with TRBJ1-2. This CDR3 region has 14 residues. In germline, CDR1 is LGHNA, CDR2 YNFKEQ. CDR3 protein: CASSQDMGRGGYTF.

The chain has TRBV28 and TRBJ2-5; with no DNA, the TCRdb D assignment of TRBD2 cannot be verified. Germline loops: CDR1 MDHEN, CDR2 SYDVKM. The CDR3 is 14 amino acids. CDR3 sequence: CATSRTSGRETQYF.

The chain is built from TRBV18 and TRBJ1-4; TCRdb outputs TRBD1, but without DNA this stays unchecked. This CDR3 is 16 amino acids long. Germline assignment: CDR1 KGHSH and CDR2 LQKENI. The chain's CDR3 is CASSGTGGATNEKLFF.

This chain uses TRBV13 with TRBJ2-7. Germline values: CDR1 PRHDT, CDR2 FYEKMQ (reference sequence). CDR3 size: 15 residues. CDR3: CASSSYSTRPYEQYF. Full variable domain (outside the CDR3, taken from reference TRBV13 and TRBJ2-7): AAGVIQSPRHLIKEKRETATLKCYPIPRHDTVYWYQQGPGQDPQFLISFYEKMQSDKGSIPDRFSAQQFSDYHSELNMSSLELGDSALYFCASSSYSTRPYEQYFGPGTRLTVT.

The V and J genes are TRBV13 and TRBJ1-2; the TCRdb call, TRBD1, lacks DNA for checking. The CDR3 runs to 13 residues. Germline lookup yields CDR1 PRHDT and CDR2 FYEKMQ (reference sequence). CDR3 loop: CASSSGQGSGYTF.

CDR3 region: CASSGVQAPEQYF. The chain links TRBV6-1 to TRBJ2-7; TCRdb reports TRBD1, a call that lacks DNA to check it against. Germline-derived CDR1 and CDR2 are MNHNS and SASEGT. The CDR3 runs 13 residues.

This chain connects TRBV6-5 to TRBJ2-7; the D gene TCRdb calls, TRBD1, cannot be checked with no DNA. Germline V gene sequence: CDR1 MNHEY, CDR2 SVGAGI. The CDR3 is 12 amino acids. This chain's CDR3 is CASSYGGNEQYF.

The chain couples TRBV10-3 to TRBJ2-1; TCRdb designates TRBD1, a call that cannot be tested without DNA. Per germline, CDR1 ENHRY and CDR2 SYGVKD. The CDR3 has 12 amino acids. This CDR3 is CAIGQLYNEQFF.

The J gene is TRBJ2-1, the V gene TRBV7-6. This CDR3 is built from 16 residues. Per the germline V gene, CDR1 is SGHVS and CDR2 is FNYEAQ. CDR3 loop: CASSLDGVSSYNEQFF.

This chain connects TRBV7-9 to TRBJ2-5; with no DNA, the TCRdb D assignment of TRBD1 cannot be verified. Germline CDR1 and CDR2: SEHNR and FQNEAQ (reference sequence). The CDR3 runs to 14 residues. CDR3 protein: CASSQWPGRETQYF.

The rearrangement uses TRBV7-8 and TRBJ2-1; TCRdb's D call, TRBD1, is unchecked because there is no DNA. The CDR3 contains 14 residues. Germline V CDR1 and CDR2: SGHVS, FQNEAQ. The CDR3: CASSTTGGYNEQFF.